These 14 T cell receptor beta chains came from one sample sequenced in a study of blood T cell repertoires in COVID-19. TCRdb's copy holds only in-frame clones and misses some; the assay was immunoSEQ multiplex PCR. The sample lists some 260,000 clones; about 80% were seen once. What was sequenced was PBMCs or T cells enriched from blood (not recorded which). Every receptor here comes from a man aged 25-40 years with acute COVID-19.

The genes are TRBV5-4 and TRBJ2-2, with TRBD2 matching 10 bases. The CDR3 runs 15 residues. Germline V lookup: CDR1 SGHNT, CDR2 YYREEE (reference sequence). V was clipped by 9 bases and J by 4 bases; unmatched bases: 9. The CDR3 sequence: CATTGLAGVTGELFF. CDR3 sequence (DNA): TGTGCCACTACAGGGCTAGCGGGGGTCACCGGGGAGCTGTTTTTT.

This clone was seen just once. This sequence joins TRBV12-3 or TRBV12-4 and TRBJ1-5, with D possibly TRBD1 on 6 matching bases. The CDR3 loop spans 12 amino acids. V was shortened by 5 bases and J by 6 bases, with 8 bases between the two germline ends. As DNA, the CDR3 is TGTGCCAGCAGTACACAGGGTCAGCCCCAGCATTTT. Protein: CASSTQGQPQHF.

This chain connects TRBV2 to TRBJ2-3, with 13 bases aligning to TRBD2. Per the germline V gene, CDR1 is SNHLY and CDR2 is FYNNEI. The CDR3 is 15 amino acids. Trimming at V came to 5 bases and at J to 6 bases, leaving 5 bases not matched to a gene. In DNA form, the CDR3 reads TGTGCCAGCAGTAATGGACTAGCGGGGGCGGATACGCAGTATTTT. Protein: CASSNGLAGADTQYF.

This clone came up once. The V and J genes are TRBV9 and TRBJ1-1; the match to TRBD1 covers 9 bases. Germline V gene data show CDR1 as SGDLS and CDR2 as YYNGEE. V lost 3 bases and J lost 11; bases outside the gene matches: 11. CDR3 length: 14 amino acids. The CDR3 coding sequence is TGTGCCAGCAGCGGGTCCGGGACAGGGAGCCAGGCTTTCTTT. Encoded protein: CASSGSGTGSQAFF.

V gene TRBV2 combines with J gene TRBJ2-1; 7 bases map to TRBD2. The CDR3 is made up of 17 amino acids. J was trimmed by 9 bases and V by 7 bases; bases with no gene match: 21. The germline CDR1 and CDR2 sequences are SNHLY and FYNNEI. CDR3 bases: TGTGCCAGCAAACTGCCAGCGGGGAAAGGGGTCGGGAGTGAGCAGTTCTTC. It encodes CASKLPAGKGVGSEQFF.

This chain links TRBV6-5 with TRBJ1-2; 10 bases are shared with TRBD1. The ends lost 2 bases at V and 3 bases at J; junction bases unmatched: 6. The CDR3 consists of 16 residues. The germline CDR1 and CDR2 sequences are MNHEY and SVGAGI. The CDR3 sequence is CASSYAGTGAHYGYTF. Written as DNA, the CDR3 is TGTGCCAGCAGTTACGCTGGGACAGGGGCCCACTATGGCTACACCTTC.

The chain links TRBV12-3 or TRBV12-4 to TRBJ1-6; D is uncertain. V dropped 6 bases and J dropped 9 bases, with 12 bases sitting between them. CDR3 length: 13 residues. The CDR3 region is CASSPRVFSPLHF. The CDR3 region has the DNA TGTGCCAGCAGCCCTAGAGTTTTTTCACCCCTCCACTTT.

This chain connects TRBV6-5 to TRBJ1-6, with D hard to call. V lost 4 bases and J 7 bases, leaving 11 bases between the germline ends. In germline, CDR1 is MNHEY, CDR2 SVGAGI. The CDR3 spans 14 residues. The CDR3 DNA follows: TGTGCCAGCAGTTCCGACGGAGACAATTCACCCCTCCACTTT. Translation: CASSSDGDNSPLHF.

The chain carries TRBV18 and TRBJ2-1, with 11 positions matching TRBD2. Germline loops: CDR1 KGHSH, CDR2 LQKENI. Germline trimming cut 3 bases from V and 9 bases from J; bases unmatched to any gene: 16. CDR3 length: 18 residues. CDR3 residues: CASSPPRPVAGGSREQFF. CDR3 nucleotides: TGTGCCAGCTCACCGCCCCGGCCGGTAGCGGGAGGGAGTCGTGAGCAGTTCTTC.

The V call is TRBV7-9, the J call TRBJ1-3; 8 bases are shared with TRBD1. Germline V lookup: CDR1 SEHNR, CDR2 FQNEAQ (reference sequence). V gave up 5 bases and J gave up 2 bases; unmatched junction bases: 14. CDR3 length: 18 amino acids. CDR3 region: CASSQRTGQLGPGNTIYF. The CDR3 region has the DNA TGTGCCAGCAGCCAAAGGACAGGGCAACTGGGCCCTGGAAACACCATATATTTT. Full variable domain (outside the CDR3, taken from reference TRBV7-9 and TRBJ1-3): DTGVSQNPRHKITKRGQNVTFRCDPISEHNRLYWYRQTLGQGPEFLTYFQNEAQLEKSRLLSDRFSAERPKGSFSTLEIQRTEQGDSAMYLCASSQRTGQLGPGNTIYFGEGSWLTVV.

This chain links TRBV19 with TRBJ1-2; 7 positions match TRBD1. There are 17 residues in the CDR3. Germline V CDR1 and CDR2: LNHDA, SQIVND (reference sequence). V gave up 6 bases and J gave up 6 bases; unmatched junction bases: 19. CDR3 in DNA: TGTGCCAGTAGGGGATCCTCCTTGACAGGGCCGGGACATGGCTACACCTTC. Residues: CASRGSSLTGPGHGYTF.

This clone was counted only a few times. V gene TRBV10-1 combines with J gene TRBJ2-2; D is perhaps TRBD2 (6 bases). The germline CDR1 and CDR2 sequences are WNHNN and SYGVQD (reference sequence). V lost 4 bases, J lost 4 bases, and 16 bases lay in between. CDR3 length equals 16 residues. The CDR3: CASSGGNWVGTGELFF. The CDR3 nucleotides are TGCGCCAGCAGTGGCGGGAACTGGGTCGGCACCGGGGAGCTGTTTTTT.

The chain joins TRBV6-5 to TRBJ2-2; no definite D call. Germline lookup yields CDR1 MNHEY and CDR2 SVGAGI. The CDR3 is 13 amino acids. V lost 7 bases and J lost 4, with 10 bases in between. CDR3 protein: CASTLSRTGELFF. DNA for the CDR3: TGTGCCAGCACCCTTTCCCGCACCGGGGAGCTGTTTTTT.

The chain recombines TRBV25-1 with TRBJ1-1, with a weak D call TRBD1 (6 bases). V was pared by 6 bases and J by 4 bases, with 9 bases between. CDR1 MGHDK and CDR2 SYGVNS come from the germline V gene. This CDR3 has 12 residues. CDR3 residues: CASRAGATEAFF. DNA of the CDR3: TGTGCCAGCAGAGCAGGGGCCACTGAAGCTTTCTTT. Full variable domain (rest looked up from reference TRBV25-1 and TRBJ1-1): EADIYQTPRYLVIGTGKKITLECSQTMGHDKMYWYQQDPGMELHLIHYSYGVNSTEKGDLSSESTVSRIRTEHFPLTLESARPSHTSQYLCASRAGATEAFFGQGTRLTVV.